A selection of T cell receptor beta chains follows, all from one sample in a study of T cells in tuberculosis. Clones were sequenced by immunoSEQ multiplex PCR, and TCRdb holds only the in-frame ones, with some missing. The repertoire holds about 33,000 clones, 87% seen once, with about 5.3% in the top ten. The starting material was PBMCs, obtained at tuberculosis diagnosis. The receptors were gathered from an adult with tuberculosis. Each CDR3 is given with its conserved first and last residue. Fields, in order: V gene, CDR3 protein.

>TRBV5-1
CASSLLPSGGVNEQFF
>TRBV29-1
CSVVTTVNYGYTF
>TRBV2
CASSDGVQGIASPLHF
>TRBV9
CASSVAAGEYEQYF
>TRBV4-1
CASSQGEAYNEQFF
>TRBV29-1
CSVEDLGGWGTDTQYF
>TRBV10-3
CAIRRTSGSRSSYNEQFF
>TRBV5-1
CASSSGLAESNEQFF
>TRBV14
CASSREGAEQYF
>TRBV10-3
CAISEGTGSEQFF
>TRBV13
CASSLPFLGSGGYTF
>TRBV6-5
CASSYDRNYGYTF
>TRBV11-2
CASSLNSGLNYEQYF
>TRBV5-1
CASSLAGGSTDTQYF
>TRBV5-6
CASSRWVVGVDTQYF
>TRBV29-1
CSVVSGGNTGELFF
>TRBV19
CASSSRRDGYTF
>TRBV9
CASSTTGMNTEAFF
>TRBV29-1
CSVGQSTGNTIYF
>TRBV27
CAIGGGQWRQETQYF
>TRBV30
CACSKQGLEKLFF
>TRBV11-2
CASCESGVQETQYF
>TRBV6-4
CASSPSAGGPEETQYF
>TRBV28
CASSQGGAGYGYTF
>TRBV5-1
CASSLVPRESPLHF
>TRBV28
CASSLSGQGAPEDQPQHF
>TRBV25-1
CASGGQGAGGYTF
>TRBV7-9
CASSLRPGQEDAEAFF
>TRBV28
CASSLEQETYEQYF